This T cell receptor (beta chain) was sequenced in a study of human T cells and chemical hapten exposure. One entry per CDR3 protein results from TCRdb running MiXCR on the RACE reads. In the table there are 190,000 or so distinct CDR3 sequences, approximately 29% of which are singletons. The V and J ends lost 5 bases and 9 bases respectively, with 17 bases between them. Germline CDR1 reads MNHEY; CDR2 reads SVGAGI. The length of the CDR3 is 14 residues. The time point here: pre-sensitization, week 0. Treatment noted: therapeutic diphenylcyclopropenone sensitization with weekly scalp DPC. Whole-study findings and limits: No shift was seen in TCRs above 1 in 1000 frequency with DPC sensitization.

A word on this clonotype: What it binds is not known.

Here the sequenced sample was whole blood, taken in connection with sensitization to the hapten diphenylcyclopropenone (DPC). The V call is TRBV6-5, the J call TRBJ2-1, with D unresolved. The TCR sequence derives from a woman under 40 with alopecia areata. Some clones in this sample may be carry-over from other donors' samples. The CDR3 sequence is CASSLADGPGEQFF. The CDR3 DNA follows: TGTGCCAGCAGTCTCGCGGACGGGCCCGGTGAGCAGTTCTTC.